The clone carrying this TCR beta chain was picked up a small number of times. Its cognate antigen is unknown. This entry belongs to a study of T-cell memory formation after mild COVID-19. Overall study findings and caveats: Later expanders leaned CD4+, whereas clones that contracted between day 15 and 85 were balanced CD4/CD8.

5'RACE, which relied on constant-segment primers, yielded TCR alpha and TCR beta cDNA libraries carrying sample barcodes and UMIs. TCRdb fed the 5' RACE reads into MiXCR, producing one record per CDR3 protein. The sample consists of 250,000 to 350,000 distinct CDR3 sequences, about 15% of them appearing once. CDR1 is ENHRY and CDR2 is SYGVKD in the germline V gene. The CDR3 is 12 amino acids. With 6 bases removed from V and 8 bases from J, the gap between germline ends came to 13 bases. This rearrangement joins TRBV10-3 to TRBJ1-2; possible D gene TRBD1, 5 bases. The TCR was taken from a man between 18 and 35 years old who had mild COVID-19 (a few samples of this study predate the infection). Cell type and time point are not known. Sequenced: PBMCs or a T cell subset sorted from them (not recorded which). The CDR3 nucleotides read TGTGCCATCAGCCCCGACCCAGGGGGCTACACCTTC. As protein: CAISPDPGGYTF.